This T cell receptor beta chain derives from a study of CD8+CD57+ T cells in acquired aplastic anemia (dated by TCRdb to 2017 to 2018). For the wider study: Extracted DNA from sorted CD4+ and CD8+ cells averaged about 3.4 ug, ranging from roughly 0.17 to 27.4 ug. CD8+CD57+ expansion was defined as frequency above the mean frequency observed in healthy subjects.

This clonotype has more than one count but fewer than ten. Its antigen target is currently unknown. Base qualities are not at hand, and no much larger clone is one base apart. Patients chosen for sequencing had shown expansion of CD8+CD57+ cells by flow cytometry. Every patient had a diagnosis of severe acquired aplastic anemia based on International Study of Aplastic Anemia and Agranulocytosis and Camitta criteria. No patient had received any therapy when blood was sampled. In this study, sorted CD4+ and CD8+ T cells from the blood of healthy subjects and of severe aplastic anemia patients had their TCR repertoires deep-sequenced. In the USA, patient enrollment took place under clinicaltrials.gov protocols 00001620, 01623167, 00001397, 00071045, 00081523 and 00961064. Ficoll-Paque density gradient centrifugation was used to isolate peripheral blood mononuclear cells. CD4+ and CD8+ T cells were sorted by FACS or magnetic beads before DNA extraction.

Profiling of TCR beta VDJ combinations and CDR3 sequences used genomic DNA as the template. TCR repertoire sequencing was run on an Illumina HiSeq 2000. Turning to the authors' computational methods: Repertoires were assessed using TRBV/TRBJ rearrangement plots, CDR3 size and DJ length profiles, and Simpson's diversity index. The most abundant DNA sequence in the deep sequencing data was defined as the immunodominant clone. CDR3 amino acid sequences were screened for sharing across subjects and compared with published repertoires and the VDJdb database. TCRdb trimmed the raw reads at Q25, called clones with MiXCR and kept productive beta chains. Identical CDR3 protein sequences are pooled into one entry, listed with their most common genes and DNA. These V and J calls rely on TCRdb rather than the paper's analysis. A total of about 220,000 distinct CDR3 sequences appear in this sample, approximately 50% of them only once. Clones ranked in the top ten supply 6.5% to 10% of the sample.

The research as a whole found: Patients and healthy controls showed no significant difference in CD8+ Simpson's diversity (P=0.060). Around 27 CD8+ CDR3 sequences were found to be shared between patients and controls, but these sequences appeared to be highly expressed in patients and within the immunodominant clones of the patients.

The junction carries 12 bases between V and J, which are trimmed by 3 bases and 0 bases respectively. For CDR1 and CDR2, the germline V gene (reference sequence) lists MNHEY and SMNVEV. CDR3 length: 17 amino acids, cysteine to phenylalanine. CDR3 DNA is the only sequence kept; it has 51 bases, read in frame from the first base. The specimen was sorted CD4+, CD8+, or CD8+CD57+ T cells (not recorded which) from PBMCs. This clonotype was sampled from a human donor with aplastic anemia. This chain is built from TRBV27 and TRBJ1-6; TRBD1 is a weak D gene call, 5 bases matching. The CDR3 protein: CASSLTGVFSYNSPLHF. The DNA sequence is given as TGTGCCAGCAGTTTGACGGGGGTCTTCTCCTATAATTCACCCCTCCACTTT.